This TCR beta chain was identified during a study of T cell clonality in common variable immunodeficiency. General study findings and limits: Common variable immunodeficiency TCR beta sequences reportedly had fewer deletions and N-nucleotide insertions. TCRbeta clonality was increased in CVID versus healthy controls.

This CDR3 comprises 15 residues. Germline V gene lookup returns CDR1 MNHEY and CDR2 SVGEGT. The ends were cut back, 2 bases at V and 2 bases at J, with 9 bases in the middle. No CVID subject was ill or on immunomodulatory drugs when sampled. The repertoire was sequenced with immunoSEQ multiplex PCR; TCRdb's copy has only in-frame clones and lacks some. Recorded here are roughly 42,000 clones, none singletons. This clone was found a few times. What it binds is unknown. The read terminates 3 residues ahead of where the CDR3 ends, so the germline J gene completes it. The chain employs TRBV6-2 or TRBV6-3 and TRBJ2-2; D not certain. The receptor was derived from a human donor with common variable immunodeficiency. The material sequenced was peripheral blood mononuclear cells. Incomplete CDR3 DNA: TGTGCCAGCAGTTACGGTCAGGCCAACACCGGGGAG. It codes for CASSYGQANTGE. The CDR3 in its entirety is CASSYGQANTGELFF.